The 15 T cell receptor beta chains below all came from one sample that was sequenced in a study of technical replicates of blood from several donors. The protocol was immunoSEQ multiplex PCR, while the TCRdb copy is restricted to in-frame clones and leaves out a portion. The sample includes 12,000 or so clones, roughly 93% of them seen just once. The sequencing input was PBMCs. These receptors all stem from a human donor in good health.

The chain recombines TRBV5-1 with TRBJ2-1; D perhaps matches TRBD2 (6 bases). V was shortened by 0 bases and J by 6 bases, with 10 bases between the two germline ends. The germline gives CDR1 SGHRS, CDR2 YFSETQ. The CDR3 contains 14 residues. The CDR3 nucleotides read TGCGCCAGCAGCTTGGGGGACTTCGGCAATGAGCAGTTCTTC. The encoded protein is CASSLGDFGNEQFF.

The genes are TRBV15 and TRBJ2-7; maybe TRBD2 (6 bases). Germline values: CDR1 LNHNV, CDR2 YYDKDF (reference sequence). The CDR3 totals 15 residues. V dropped 8 bases and J dropped 0 bases, with 17 bases sitting between them. This CDR3 reads CATGDGGPSSYEQYF. CDR3 DNA sequence: TGTGCCACCGGTGACGGAGGGCCTAGCTCCTACGAGCAGTACTTC.

J is TRBJ1-2 and V is TRBV19; maybe TRBD1 (6 bases). Trimming took off 10 bases at V and 7 bases at J, with 22 bases between the two ends. The CDR3 loop spans 14 amino acids. CDR1 is LNHDA and CDR2 is SQIVND in the germline V gene (reference sequence). The CDR3 DNA reads TGTGCCACCCAGGAAGGGGGGGCGCGTTTTGGCTACACCTTC. Encoded protein: CATQEGGARFGYTF.

The chain links TRBV7-2 to TRBJ2-7, with no clear D. Germline V gene lookup returns CDR1 SGHTA and CDR2 FQGNSA. This CDR3 has 13 residues. V was shortened by 2 bases and J by 2 bases, with 7 bases between the two germline ends. DNA for the CDR3: TGTGCCAGCAGCTTAACTATTGCCTACGAGCAGTACTTC. Translating gives CASSLTIAYEQYF.

The chain joins TRBV27 to TRBJ2-7, with a weak D call TRBD2 (6 bases). In germline, CDR1 is MNHEY, CDR2 SMNVEV (reference sequence). V was shortened by 8 bases and J by 3 bases, with 11 bases between the two germline ends. The CDR3 has 12 residues. In DNA form, the CDR3 reads TGTGCCAGCTATACTAGCAGCTACGAGCAGTACTTC. Amino acid sequence: CASYTSSYEQYF.

This chain connects TRBV5-6 to TRBJ1-1; weak D call: TRBD1 (5 bases). Germline V CDR1 and CDR2: SGHDT, YYEEEE. The CDR3 totals 16 residues. V was cut by 4 bases and J by 1 base, with 17 bases left in between. The CDR3 here is CASSPGKGTWNTEAFF. CDR3 in DNA: TGTGCCAGCAGCCCGGGGAAGGGGACTTGGAACACTGAAGCTTTCTTT.

This rearrangement joins TRBV9 to TRBJ2-1; D is unclear. Germline V lookup: CDR1 SGDLS, CDR2 YYNGEE. The V end lost 4 bases, the J end lost 9 bases, and 11 bases lay between the germline ends. The CDR3 is 12 residues long. Written as DNA, the CDR3 is TGTGCCAGCAGCCCCCGAGTGAGTGAGCAGTTCTTC. This translates into CASSPRVSEQFF.

The chain uses TRBV29-1 and TRBJ2-5, with D hard to call. Trimming shortened V by 5 bases and J by 4 bases, and 11 bases separated the two germline ends. From germline, CDR1 is SQVTM and CDR2 ANQGSEA. This CDR3 spans 12 amino acids. The CDR3 loop reads CSVLPIGETQYF. In nucleotides, the CDR3 is TGCAGCGTTCTCCCGATCGGAGAGACCCAGTACTTC.

The chain employs TRBV4-2 and TRBJ2-6; TRBD1 matches 8 bases. The CDR3 has 17 residues. Trimming cost V 1 base and J 1 base; bases outside gene matches: 3. Germline V CDR1 and CDR2: LGHNA, YNFKEQ. CDR3 region: CASSQARTGSGANVLTF. In nucleotides, the CDR3 is TGTGCCAGCAGCCAAGCAAGGACAGGGTCTGGGGCCAACGTCCTGACTTTC.

The V call is TRBV6-4, the J call TRBJ1-1; tentative D call: TRBD1 (6 bases). This CDR3 is built from 14 residues. Germline V gene lookup returns CDR1 MRHNA and CDR2 SNTAGT. Trimming pared 6 bases from V and 1 base from J, leaving 12 bases between. Here the CDR3 reads CASRGAPGNTEAFF. Here the CDR3 DNA reads TGTGCCAGCAGGGGGGCCCCTGGGAACACTGAAGCTTTCTTT.

The chain combines TRBV27 with TRBJ2-7, with D tentatively TRBD2 (5 bases). In germline, CDR1 is MNHEY, CDR2 SMNVEV (reference sequence). The ends were cut back, 6 bases at V and 7 bases at J, with 16 bases in the middle. The CDR3 has 13 amino acids. This chain's CDR3 is CASSPTSAGEQYF. The CDR3 DNA follows: TGTGCCAGCAGCCCCACGAGCGCGGGTGAGCAGTACTTC.

The V and J genes are TRBV27 and TRBJ1-4; maybe TRBD1 (6 bases). Germline V gene lookup returns CDR1 MNHEY and CDR2 SMNVEV (reference sequence). Trimming removed 5 bases at V and 8 bases at J, with 18 bases between. The CDR3 length is 15 residues. CDR3 bases: TGTGCCAGCAGTCCCTGGACAGTTGATAGCGAAAAACTGTTTTTT. Residues: CASSPWTVDSEKLFF.

CDR3 nucleotide sequence: TGTGCCAGCGCCGCTGCGCCTAGCGTAGATACGCAGTATTTT. It translates to CASAAAPSVDTQYF. This sequence joins TRBV6-1 and TRBJ2-3, with a tentative D call TRBD2 (6 bases). Germline V gene lookup returns CDR1 MNHNS and CDR2 SASEGT. The CDR3 consists of 14 residues. V was cut by 8 bases and J by 5 bases, with 17 bases left in between.

The V and J genes are TRBV6-5 and TRBJ1-1, with 12 positions matching TRBD1. With V trimmed by 0 bases and J by 7 bases, 3 bases remained unmatched. CDR1 and CDR2 from the germline V gene are MNHEY and SVGAGI. The CDR3 is 15 residues long. In DNA form, the CDR3 reads TGTGCCAGCAGTTACTCGGGACAGGGGGCTATTGAAGCTTTCTTT. This encodes CASSYSGQGAIEAFF.

This clone has a handful of counts. The V and J genes are TRBV5-1 and TRBJ2-3; 13 nucleotides agree with TRBD2. The CDR3 is made up of 15 amino acids. With V trimmed by 3 bases and J by 10 bases, 8 bases remained unmatched. Looked up from germline, CDR1 is SGHRS and CDR2 is YFSETQ. DNA for the CDR3: TGCGCCAGCAGCTCCGGACTAGCGGGAGCAGCGTCGCAGTATTTT. It codes for CASSSGLAGAASQYF.